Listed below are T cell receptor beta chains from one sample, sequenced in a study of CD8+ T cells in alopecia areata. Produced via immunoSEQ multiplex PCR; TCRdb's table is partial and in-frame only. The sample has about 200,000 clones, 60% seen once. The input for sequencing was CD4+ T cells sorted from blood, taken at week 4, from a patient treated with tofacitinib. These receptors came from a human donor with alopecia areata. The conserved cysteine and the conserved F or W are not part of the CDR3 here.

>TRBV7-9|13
ASSVSTGFGNTIY
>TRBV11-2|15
ASSLTGGGSGANVLT
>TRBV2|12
ASSVGPLTYEQY
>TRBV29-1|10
SGNRGSETQY
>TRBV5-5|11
ASSLEGPGPQH
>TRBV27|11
ASSFRVDETQY
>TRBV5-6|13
ASSSGVFNNYGYT
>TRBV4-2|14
AARGGLAGGTGELF
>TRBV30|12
AWSPWEGASGYT
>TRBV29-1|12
SVRPRVNTGELF
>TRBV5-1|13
ASSRDSPANYGYT
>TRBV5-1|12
ASSLAVQTGELF
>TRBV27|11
ASSAPNTGELF
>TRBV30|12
AWSGLTPDYGYT
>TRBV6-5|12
ASSPGTGSNEQF
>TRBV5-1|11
ASRDRVSETQY
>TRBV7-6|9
ASSSQETQY
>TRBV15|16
ATSSEARGTANNEKLF
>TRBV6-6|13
ASSYPDRGLYGYT
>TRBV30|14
AWTGARARDTGELF
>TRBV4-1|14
ASSTLAGISSYEQY
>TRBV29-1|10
SVESNRDEQF
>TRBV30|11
ALGQGPNTEAF
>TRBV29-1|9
SVTSSGELF
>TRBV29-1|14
SVETAGGRTPYEQY
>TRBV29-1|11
RVTGKLTDTQY
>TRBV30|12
AWSIDSYNEKLF
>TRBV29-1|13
SAPWGSSSYNEQF
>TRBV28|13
ASRSGQGQLGPQH
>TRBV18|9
ASSPEGAEF
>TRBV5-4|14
ASSLLDSGGTDTQY
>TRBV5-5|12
ASSLVGLDYGYT
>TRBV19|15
ASSPPRGAGGPGTQY
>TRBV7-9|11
ASSSSGANVLT
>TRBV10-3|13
AISEGVNSNQPQH
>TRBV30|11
AWAGGSGNTIY
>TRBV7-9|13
ASSLHKGGVETQY
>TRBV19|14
ASSAGWTGTYNEQF
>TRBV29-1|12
SVFGGAAYNEQF
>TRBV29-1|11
SMPSGGFNEQF
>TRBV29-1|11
SVEGLAWKTQY
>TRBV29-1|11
SVRGRVSYEQY
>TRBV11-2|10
ASSLAGNGYT
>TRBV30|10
AWSGVAGGQF